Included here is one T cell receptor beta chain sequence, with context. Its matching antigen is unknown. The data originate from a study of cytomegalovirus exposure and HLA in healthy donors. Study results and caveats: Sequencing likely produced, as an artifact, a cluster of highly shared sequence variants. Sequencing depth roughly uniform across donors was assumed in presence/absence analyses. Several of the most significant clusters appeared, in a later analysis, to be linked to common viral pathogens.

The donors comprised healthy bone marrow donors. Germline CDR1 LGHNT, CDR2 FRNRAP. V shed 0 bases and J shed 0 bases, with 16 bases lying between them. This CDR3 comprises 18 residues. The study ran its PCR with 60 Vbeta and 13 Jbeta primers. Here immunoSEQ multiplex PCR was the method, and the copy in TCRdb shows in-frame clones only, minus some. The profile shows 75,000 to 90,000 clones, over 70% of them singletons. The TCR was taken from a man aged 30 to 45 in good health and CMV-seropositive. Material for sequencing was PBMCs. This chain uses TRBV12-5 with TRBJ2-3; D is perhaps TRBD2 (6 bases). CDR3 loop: CASGLVRTGSWSTDTQYF. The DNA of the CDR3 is TGTGCTAGTGGTTTGGTACGGACCGGGAGTTGGAGCACAGATACGCAGTATTTT.